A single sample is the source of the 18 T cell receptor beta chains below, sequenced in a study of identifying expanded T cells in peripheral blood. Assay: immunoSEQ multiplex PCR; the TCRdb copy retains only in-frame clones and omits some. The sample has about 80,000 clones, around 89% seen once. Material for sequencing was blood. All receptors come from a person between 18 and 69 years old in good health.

The CDR3 reads CASSPQRGGYNEQFF. The CDR3, as DNA: TGCGCCAGCAGCCCCCAGCGGGGGGGTTACAATGAGCAGTTCTTC. The chain couples TRBV5-1 to TRBJ2-1, with TRBD2 identical over 10 bases. Per germline, CDR1 SGHRS and CDR2 YFSETQ. V trimming: 4 bases; J trimming: 4 bases; junction bases outside the gene matches: 5. The CDR3 runs to 15 residues. The full variable domain, with the rest looked up from reference TRBV5-1 and TRBJ2-1, is KAGVTQTPRYLIKTRGQQVTLSCSPISGHRSVSWYQQTPGQGLQFLFEYFSETQRNKGNFPGRFSGRQFSNSRSEMNVSTLELGDSALYLCASSPQRGGYNEQFFGPGTRLTVL.

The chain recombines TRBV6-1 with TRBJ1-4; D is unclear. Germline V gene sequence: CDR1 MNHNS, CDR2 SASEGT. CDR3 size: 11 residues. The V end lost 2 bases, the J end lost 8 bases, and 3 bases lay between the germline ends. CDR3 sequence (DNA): TGTGCCAGCAGTGAACCCGAAAAACTGTTTTTT. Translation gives CASSEPEKLFF.

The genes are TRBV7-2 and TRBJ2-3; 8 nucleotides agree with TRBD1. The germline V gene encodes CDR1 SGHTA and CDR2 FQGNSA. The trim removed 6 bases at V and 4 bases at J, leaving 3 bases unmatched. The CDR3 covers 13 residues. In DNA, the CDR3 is TGTGCCAGCAGTATGGACAGGGCAGATACGCAGTATTTT. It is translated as CASSMDRADTQYF.

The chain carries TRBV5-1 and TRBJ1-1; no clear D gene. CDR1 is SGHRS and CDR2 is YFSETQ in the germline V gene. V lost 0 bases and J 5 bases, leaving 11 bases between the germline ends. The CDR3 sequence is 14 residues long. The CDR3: CASSLVPGGTEAFF. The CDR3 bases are TGCGCCAGCAGCTTGGTCCCGGGAGGTACTGAAGCTTTCTTT.

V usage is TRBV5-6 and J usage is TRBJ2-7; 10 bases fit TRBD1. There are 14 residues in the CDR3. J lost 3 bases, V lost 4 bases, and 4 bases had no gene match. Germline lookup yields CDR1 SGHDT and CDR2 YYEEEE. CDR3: CASSPWDRGYEQYF. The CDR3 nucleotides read TGTGCCAGCAGCCCCTGGGACAGGGGCTACGAGCAGTACTTC.

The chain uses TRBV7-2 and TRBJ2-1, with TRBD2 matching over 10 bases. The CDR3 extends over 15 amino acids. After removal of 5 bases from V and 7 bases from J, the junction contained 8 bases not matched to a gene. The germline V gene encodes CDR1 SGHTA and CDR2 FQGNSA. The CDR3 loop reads CASSRSGGARNEQFF. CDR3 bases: TGTGCCAGCAGCCGCAGCGGGGGGGCGCGTAATGAGCAGTTCTTC.

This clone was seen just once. CDR3 sequence reads: CASSQDRFYSGANVLTF. DNA of the CDR3: TGCGCCAGCAGCCAAGATCGTTTCTACTCTGGGGCCAACGTCCTGACTTTC. The chain carries TRBV4-3 and TRBJ2-6; D gene unclear. Germline V CDR1 and CDR2: LGHNA, YSLEER. The length of the CDR3 is 17 residues. V was clipped by 0 bases and J by 0 bases, with 9 bases between them.

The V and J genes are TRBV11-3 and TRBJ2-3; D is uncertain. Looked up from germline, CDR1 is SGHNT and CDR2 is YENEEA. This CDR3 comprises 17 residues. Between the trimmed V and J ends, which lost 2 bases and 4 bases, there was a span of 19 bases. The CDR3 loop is CASSLTGQTSRADTQYF. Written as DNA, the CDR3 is TGTGCCAGCAGCTTAACCGGGCAGACTTCCCGCGCAGATACGCAGTATTTT.

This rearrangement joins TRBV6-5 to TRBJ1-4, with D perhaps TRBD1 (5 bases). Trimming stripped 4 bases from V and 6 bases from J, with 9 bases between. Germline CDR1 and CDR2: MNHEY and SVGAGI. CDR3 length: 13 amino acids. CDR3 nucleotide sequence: TGTGCCAGCAGTTGGGGACGGGATGAAAAACTGTTTTTT. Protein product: CASSWGRDEKLFF.

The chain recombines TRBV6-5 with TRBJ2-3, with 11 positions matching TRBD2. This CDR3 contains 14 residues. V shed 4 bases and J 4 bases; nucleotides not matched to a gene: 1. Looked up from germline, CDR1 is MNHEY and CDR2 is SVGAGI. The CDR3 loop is CASSLLAGADTQYF. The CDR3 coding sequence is TGTGCCAGCAGTTTACTAGCGGGGGCAGATACGCAGTATTTT.

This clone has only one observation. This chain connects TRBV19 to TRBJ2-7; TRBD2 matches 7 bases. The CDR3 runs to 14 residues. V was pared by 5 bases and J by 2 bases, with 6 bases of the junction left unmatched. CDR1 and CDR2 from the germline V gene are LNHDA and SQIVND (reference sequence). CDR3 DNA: TGTGCCAGTAGTTCGGGACTATTTACCTACGAGCAGTACTTC. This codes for CASSSGLFTYEQYF.

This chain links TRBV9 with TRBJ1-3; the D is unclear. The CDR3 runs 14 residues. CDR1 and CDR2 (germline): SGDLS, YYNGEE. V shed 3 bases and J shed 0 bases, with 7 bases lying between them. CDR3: CASSGKFSGNTIYF. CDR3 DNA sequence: TGTGCCAGCAGCGGAAAGTTCTCTGGAAACACCATATATTTT. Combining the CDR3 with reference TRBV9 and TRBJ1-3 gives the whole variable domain DSGVTQTPKHLITATGQRVTLRCSPRSGDLSVYWYQQSLDQGLQFLIQYYNGEERAKGNILERFSAQQFPDLHSELNLSSLELGDSALYFCASSGKFSGNTIYFGEGSWLTVV.

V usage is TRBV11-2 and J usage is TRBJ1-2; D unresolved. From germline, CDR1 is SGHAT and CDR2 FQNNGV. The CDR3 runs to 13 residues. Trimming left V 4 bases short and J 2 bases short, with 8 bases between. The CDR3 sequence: CASSSSSNYGYTF. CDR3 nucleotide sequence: TGTGCCAGCAGCTCCTCCTCGAACTATGGCTACACCTTC.

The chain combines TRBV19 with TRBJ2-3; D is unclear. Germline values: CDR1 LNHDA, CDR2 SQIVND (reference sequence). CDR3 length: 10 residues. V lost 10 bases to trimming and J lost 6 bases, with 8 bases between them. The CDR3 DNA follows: TGTGCCACCACTGCGGATACGCAGTATTTT. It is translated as CATTADTQYF.

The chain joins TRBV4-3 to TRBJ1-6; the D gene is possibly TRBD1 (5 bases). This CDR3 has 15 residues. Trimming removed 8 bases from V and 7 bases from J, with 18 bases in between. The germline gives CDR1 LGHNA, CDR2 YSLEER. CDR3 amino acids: CASGTTDTGNSPLHF. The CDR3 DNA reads TGCGCCAGCGGGACGACGGACACCGGGAATTCACCCCTCCACTTT.

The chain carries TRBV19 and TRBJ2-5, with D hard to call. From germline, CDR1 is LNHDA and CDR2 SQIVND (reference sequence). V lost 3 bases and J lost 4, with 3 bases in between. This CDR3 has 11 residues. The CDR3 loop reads CASSIRETQYF. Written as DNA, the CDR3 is TGTGCCAGTAGTATCAGAGAGACCCAGTACTTC.

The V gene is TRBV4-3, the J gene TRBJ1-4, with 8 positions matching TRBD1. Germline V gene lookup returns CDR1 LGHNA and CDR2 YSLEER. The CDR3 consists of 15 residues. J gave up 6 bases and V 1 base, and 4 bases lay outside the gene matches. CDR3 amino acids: CASSQGTGLYEKLFF. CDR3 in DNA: TGCGCCAGCAGCCAAGGGACAGGGTTGTATGAAAAACTGTTTTTT.

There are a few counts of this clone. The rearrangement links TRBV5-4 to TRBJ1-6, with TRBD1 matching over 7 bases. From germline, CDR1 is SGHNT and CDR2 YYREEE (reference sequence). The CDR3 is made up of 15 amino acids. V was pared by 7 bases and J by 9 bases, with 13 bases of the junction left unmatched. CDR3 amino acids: CASPRQGVGGSPLHF. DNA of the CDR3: TGTGCCAGCCCCAGACAGGGCGTAGGTGGTTCACCCCTCCACTTT.